This T cell receptor beta chain was sequenced for a study of response to subunit inactivated influenza vaccine. CDR3 size: 19 residues. Study-wide points: It was the authors' suggestion that each seasonal influenza vaccination recruits few new T cells.

TCRdb itself ran the RT-PCR reads through MiXCR, one entry per CDR3 protein. The data show some 800,000 distinct CDR3 sequences, with 21% seen just once and roughly a tenth held by the top ten. Notes on this clonotype: Its specificity is unknown. Mismatch with germline at one junction end may stem from a read error.

The chain is built from TRBV12-3 or TRBV12-4 and TRBJ2-1; the match to TRBD2 covers 14 bases. The source material was PBMCs from blood, sampled around 5 days after vaccination. The receptor's source is a man aged 50 or older who received an inactivated influenza vaccine. In DNA, the CDR3 is TGTGCCCGCAGTTCGACTAGCGGGGGGGATCGAAGCTCCTACAATGAGCAGTTCTTC. As protein: CARSSTSGGDRSSYNEQFF.